Only a few counts were recorded for the clone carrying this T cell receptor beta chain. The antigen is not known. This specimen belongs to a study of response to subunit inactivated influenza vaccine. The CDR3 is 19 amino acids. Trimming cost V 4 bases and J 4 bases; bases outside gene matches: 18. Germline V gene sequence: CDR1 MNHEY, CDR2 SVGEGT. TCRdb fed the RT-PCR reads into MiXCR, producing one record per CDR3 protein. The data hold more than 600,000 distinct CDR3 sequences, with about 18% observed a single time. General study findings and limits: The authors put forward the suggestion that each seasonal influenza vaccination may bring in only a limited number of new T cells.

The clonotype originates from a man aged 50 or older who received an inactivated influenza vaccine. This material consisted of PBMCs from blood, taken roughly 5 days after vaccination. The V gene is TRBV6-2 or TRBV6-3, the J gene TRBJ2-1, with 8 bases fitting TRBD2. CDR3 bases: TGTGCCAGCAGTTTCCCGGGGGAGCGGGGGAGACGAAGGTACAATGAGCAGTTCTTC. Its protein product is CASSFPGERGRRRYNEQFF.